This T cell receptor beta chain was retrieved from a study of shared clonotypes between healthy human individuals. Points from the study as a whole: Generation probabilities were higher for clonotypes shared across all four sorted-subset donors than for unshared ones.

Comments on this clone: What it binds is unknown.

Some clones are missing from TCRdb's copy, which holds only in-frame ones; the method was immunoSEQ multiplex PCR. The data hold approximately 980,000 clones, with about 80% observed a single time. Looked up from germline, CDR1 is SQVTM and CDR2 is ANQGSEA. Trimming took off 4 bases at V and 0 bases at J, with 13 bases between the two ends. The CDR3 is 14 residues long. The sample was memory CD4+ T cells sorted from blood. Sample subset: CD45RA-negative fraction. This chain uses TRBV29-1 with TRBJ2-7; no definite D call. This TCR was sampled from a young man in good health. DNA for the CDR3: TGCAGCGTTGTCCCCTCAGTGACCTCCTACGAGCAGTACTTC. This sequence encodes CSVVPSVTSYEQYF.